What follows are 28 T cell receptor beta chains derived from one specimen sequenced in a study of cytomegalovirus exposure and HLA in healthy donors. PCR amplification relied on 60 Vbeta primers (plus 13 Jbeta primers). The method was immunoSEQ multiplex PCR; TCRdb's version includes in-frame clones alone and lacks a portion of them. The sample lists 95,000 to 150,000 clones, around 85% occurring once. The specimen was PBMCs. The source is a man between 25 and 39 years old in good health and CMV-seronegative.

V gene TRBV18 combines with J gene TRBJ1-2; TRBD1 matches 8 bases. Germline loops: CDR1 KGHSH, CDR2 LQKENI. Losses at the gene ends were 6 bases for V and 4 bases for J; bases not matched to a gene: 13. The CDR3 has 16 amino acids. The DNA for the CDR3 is TGTGCCAGCTCCCCCCAACCAGGGGGCATAGGCTATGGCTACACCTTC. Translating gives CASSPQPGGIGYGYTF.

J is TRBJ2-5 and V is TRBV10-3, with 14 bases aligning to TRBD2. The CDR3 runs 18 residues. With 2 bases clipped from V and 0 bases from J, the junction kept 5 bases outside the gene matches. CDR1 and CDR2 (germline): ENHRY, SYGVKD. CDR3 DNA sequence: TGTGCCATCAGTGAGCCTAGGACTAGCGGGGGGTACCAAGAGACCCAGTACTTC. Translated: CAISEPRTSGGYQETQYF.

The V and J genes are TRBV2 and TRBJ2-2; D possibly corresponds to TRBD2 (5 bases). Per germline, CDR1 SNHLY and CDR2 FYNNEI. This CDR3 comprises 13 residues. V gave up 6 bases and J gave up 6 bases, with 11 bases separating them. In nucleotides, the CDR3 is TGTGCCAGCAGGGCTGAGGGAGCCGGGGAGCTGTTTTTT. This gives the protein CASRAEGAGELFF.

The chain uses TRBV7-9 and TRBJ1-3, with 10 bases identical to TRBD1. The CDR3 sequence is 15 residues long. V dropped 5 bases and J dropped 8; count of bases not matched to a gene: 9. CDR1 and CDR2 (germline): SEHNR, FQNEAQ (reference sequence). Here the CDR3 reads CASSPGDRGFDTIYF. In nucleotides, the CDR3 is TGTGCCAGCAGCCCTGGGGACAGGGGTTTCGACACCATATATTTT.

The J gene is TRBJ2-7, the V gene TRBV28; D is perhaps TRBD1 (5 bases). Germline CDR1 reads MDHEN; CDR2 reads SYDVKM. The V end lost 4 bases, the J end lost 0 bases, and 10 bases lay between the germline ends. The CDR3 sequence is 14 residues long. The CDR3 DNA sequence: TGTGCCAGCAGTTCCATCGACAGCTCCTACGAGCAGTACTTC. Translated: CASSSIDSSYEQYF.

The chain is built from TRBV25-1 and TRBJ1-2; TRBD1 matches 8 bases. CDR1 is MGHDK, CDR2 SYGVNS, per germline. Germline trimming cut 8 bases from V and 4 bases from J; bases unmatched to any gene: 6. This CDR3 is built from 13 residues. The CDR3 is CASGRTGSYGYTF. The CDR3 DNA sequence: TGTGCCAGCGGCCGGACAGGGTCCTATGGCTACACCTTC.

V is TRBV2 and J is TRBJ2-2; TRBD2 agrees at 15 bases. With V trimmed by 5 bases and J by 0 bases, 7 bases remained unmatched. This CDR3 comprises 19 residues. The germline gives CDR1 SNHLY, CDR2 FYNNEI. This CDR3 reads CASSSMGLAGGSNTGELFF. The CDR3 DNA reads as TGTGCCAGCAGTTCCATGGGACTAGCGGGGGGCTCGAACACCGGGGAGCTGTTTTTT.

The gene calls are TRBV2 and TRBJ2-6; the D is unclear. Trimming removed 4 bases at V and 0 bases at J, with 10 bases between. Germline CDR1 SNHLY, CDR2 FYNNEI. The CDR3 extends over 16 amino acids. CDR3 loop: CASSGARGSGANVLTF. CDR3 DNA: TGTGCCAGCAGTGGAGCCAGAGGCTCTGGGGCCAACGTCCTGACTTTC.

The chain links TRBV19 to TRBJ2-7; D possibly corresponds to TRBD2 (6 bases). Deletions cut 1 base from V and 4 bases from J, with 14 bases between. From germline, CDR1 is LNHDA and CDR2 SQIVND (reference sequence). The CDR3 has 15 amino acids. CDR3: CASSIGTLRGYEQYF. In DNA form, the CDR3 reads TGTGCCAGTAGTATAGGAACCCTTCGGGGGTACGAGCAGTACTTC.

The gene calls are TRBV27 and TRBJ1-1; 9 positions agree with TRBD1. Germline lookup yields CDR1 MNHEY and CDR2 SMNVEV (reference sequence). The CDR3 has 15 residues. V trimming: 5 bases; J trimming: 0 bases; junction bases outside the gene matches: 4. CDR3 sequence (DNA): TGTGCCAGCAGTCATTGGACAGGGGTGAACACTGAAGCTTTCTTT. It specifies CASSHWTGVNTEAFF.

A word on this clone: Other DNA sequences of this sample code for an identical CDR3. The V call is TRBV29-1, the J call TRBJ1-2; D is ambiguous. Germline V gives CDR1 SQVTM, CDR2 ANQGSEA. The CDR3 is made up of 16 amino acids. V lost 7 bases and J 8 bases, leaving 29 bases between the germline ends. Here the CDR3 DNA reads TGCAGCGCAAGCGACGTCGGCTATGGCGGTAAAGAAGGCTACACCTTC. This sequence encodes CSASDVGYGGKEGYTF.

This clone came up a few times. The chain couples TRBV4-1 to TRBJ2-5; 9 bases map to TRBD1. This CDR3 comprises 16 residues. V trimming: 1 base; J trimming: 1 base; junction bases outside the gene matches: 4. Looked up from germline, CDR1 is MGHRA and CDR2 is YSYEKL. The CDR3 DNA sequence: TGCGCCAGCAGCCAAGCCGGGACAGGGACCCAAGAGACCCAGTACTTC. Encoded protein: CASSQAGTGTQETQYF.

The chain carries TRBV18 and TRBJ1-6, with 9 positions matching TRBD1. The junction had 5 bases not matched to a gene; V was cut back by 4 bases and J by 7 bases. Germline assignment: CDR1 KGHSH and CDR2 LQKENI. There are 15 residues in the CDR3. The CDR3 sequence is CASSLQGASNSPLHF. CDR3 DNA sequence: TGTGCCAGCTCACTACAGGGGGCATCGAATTCACCCCTCCACTTT.

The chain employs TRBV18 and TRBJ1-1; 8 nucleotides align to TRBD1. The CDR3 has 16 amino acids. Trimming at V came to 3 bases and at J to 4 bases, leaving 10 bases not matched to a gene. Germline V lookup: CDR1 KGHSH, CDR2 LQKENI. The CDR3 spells CASSPSRTGFITEAFF. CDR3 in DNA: TGTGCCAGCTCACCGTCCCGGACAGGGTTCATCACTGAAGCTTTCTTT.

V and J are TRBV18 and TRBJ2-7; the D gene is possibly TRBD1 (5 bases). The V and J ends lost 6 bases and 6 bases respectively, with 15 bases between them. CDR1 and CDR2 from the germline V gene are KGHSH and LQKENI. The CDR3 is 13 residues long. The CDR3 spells CASSASGIGEQYF. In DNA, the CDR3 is TGTGCCAGCTCGGCATCAGGGATAGGCGAGCAGTACTTC.

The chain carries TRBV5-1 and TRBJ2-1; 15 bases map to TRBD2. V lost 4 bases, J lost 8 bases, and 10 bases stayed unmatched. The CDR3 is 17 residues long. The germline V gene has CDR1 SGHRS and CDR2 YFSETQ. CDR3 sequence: CASSPGLAGGLIHEQFF. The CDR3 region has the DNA TGCGCCAGCAGCCCAGGACTAGCGGGGGGGCTTATCCATGAGCAGTTCTTC.

The CDR3 protein is CASSGSVGRQYF. The CDR3 nucleotides are TGTGCCAGCAGCGGCTCCGTGGGGAGGCAGTACTTC. The chain couples TRBV7-9 to TRBJ2-7, with D tentatively TRBD2 (5 bases). V was trimmed by 5 bases and J by 9 bases, leaving 14 bases between them. CDR3 length: 12 amino acids. CDR1 is SEHNR, CDR2 FQNEAQ, per germline (reference sequence).

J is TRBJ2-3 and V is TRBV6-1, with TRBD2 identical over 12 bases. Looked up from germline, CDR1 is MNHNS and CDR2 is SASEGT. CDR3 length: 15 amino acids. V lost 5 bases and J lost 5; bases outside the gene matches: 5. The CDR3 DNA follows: TGTGCCAGCAGTTTTCTAGCGGGGGGGCAAGATACGCAGTATTTT. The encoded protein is CASSFLAGGQDTQYF.

The CDR3 sequence: CASSSDSSLGYTF. DNA for the CDR3: TGTGCCAGCAGCTCGGACAGCTCGTTAGGCTACACCTTC. The J gene is TRBJ1-2, the V gene TRBV13, with D tentatively TRBD1 (6 bases). Germline V gene data show CDR1 as PRHDT and CDR2 as FYEKMQ (reference sequence). The CDR3 has 13 amino acids. V shed 4 bases and J shed 8 bases, with 14 bases lying between them.

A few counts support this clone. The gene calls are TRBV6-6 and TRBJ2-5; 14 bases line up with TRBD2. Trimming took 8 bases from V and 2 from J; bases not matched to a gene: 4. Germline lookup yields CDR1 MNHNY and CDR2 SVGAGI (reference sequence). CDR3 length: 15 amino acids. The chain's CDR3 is CASRTSGGSQETQYF. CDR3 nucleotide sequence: TGTGCCAGCCGGACTAGCGGGGGGTCTCAAGAGACCCAGTACTTC.

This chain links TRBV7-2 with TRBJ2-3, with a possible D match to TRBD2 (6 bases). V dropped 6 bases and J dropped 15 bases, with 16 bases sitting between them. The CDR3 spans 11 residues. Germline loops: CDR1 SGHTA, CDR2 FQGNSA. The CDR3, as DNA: TGTGCCAGCAGTGGCCTCCGGGAGCAATATTTT. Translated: CASSGLREQYF. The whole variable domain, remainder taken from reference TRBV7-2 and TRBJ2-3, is GAGVSQSPSNKVTEKGKDVELRCDPISGHTALYWYRQSLGQGLEFLIYFQGNSAPDKSGLPSDRFSAERTGGSVSTLTIQRTQQEDSAVYLCASSGLREQYFGPGTRLTVL.

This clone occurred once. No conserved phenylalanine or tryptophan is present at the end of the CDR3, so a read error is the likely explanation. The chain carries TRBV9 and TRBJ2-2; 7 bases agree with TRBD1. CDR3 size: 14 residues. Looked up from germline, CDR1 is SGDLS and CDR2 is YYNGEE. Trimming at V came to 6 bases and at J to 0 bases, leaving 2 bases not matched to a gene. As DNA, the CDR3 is TGTGCCAGCAACCAGGGGGCGAACACCGGGGAGCTGTTTTCT. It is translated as CASNQGANTGELFS.

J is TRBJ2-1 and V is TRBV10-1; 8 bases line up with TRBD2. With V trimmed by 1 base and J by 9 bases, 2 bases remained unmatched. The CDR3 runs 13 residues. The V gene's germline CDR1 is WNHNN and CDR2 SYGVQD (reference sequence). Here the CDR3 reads CASSELREGEQFF. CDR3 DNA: TGCGCCAGCAGTGAGTTACGGGAGGGTGAGCAGTTCTTC.

The CDR3 DNA follows: TGTGCCAGCAGTTTAAAAGGGGGATCATCTGCACTATACTATGGCTACACCTTC. Translated, it gives CASSLKGGSSALYYGYTF. This chain joins TRBV28 and TRBJ1-2, with D possibly being TRBD1 (6 bases). Germline V gives CDR1 MDHEN, CDR2 SYDVKM. V was trimmed by 2 bases and J by 3 bases, leaving 22 bases between them. The CDR3 is 18 amino acids.

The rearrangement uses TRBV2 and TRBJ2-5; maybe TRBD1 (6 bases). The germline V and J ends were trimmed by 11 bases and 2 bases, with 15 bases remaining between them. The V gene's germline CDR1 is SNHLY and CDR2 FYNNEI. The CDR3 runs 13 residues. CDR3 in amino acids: CASPQGQQETQYF. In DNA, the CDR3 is TGTGCCTCCCCACAGGGTCAACAAGAGACCCAGTACTTC.

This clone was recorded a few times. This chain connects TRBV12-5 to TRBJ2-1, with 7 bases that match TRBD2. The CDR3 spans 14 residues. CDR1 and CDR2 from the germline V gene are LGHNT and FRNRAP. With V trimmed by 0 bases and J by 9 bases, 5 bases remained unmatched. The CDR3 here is CASGLVSSGGEQFF. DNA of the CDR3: TGTGCTAGTGGTTTGGTAAGTTCGGGAGGTGAGCAGTTCTTC.

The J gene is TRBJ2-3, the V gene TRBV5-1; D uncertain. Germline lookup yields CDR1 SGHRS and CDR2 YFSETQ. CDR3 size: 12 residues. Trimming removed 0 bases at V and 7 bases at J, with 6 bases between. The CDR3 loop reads CASSLGAYTQYF. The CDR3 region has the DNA TGCGCCAGCAGCTTGGGGGCCTATACGCAGTATTTT.

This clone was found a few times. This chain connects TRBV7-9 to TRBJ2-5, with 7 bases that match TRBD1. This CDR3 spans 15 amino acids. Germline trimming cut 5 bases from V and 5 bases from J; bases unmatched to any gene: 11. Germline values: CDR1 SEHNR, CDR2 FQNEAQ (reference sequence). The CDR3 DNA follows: TGTGCCAGCAGCCTTAAGCCAGACAGGGCCGAGACCCAGTACTTC. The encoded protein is CASSLKPDRAETQYF. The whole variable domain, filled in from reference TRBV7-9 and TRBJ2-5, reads DTGVSQNPRHKITKRGQNVTFRCDPISEHNRLYWYRQTLGQGPEFLTYFQNEAQLEKSRLLSDRFSAERPKGSFSTLEIQRTEQGDSAMYLCASSLKPDRAETQYFGPGTRLLVL.